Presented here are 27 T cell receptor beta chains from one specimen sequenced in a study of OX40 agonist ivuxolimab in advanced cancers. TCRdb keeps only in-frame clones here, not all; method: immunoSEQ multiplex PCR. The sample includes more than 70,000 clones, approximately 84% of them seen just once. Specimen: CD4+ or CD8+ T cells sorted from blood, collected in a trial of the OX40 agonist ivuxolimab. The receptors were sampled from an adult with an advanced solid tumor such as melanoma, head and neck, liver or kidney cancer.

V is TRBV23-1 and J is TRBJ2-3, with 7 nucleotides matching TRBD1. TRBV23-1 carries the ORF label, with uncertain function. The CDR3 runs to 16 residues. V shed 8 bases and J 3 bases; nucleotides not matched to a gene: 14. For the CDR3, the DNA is TGCGCCAGCCGCCGGTCCCCACAGGGGAAAACAGATACGCAGTATTTT. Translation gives CASRRSPQGKTDTQYF.

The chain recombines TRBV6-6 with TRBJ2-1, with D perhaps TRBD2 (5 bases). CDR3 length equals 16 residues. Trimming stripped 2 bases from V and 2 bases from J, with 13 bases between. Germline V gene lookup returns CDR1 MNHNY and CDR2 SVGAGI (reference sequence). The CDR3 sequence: CASSYTTRVPYNEQFF. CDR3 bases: TGTGCCAGCAGTTACACAACTAGGGTACCCTACAATGAGCAGTTCTTC.

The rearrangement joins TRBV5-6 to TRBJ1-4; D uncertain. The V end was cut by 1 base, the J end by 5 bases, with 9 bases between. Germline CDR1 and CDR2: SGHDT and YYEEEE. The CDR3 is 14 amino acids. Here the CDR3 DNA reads TGTGCCAGCAGCTTGAGGCAAAGCAATGAAAAACTGTTTTTT. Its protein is CASSLRQSNEKLFF.

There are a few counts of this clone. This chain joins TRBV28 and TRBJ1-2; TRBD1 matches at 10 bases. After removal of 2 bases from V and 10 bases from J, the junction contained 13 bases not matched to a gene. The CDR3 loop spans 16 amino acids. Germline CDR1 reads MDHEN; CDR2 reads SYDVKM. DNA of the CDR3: TGTGCCAGCAGTTTAAATAGTGGGACAGGGGCAGAGGACTACACCTTC. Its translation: CASSLNSGTGAEDYTF.

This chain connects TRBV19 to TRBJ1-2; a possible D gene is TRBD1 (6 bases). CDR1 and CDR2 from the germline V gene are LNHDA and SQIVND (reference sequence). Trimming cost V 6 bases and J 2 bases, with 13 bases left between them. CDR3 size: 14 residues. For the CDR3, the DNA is TGTGCCAGTAGCCGACAGGAATTGAACTATGGCTACACCTTC. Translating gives CASSRQELNYGYTF.

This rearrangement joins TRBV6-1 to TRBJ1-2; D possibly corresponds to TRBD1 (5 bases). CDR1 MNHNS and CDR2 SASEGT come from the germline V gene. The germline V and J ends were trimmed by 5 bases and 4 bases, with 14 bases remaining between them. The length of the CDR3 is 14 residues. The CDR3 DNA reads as TGTGCCAGCAGTCGTGGGGGAGGTAGCTATGGCTACACCTTC. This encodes CASSRGGGSYGYTF.

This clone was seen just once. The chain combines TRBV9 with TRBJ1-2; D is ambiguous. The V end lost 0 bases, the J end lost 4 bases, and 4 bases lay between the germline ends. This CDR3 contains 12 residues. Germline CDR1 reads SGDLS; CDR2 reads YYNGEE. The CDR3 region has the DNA TGTGCCAGCAGCGTAGGGACCTATGGCTACACCTTC. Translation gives CASSVGTYGYTF.

CDR3 sequence (DNA): TGTGCCAGCCTCCAACGCGGGGGTGATCAGCCCCAGCATTTT. Translating gives CASLQRGGDQPQHF. The chain links TRBV6-5 to TRBJ1-5; weak D call: TRBD1 (5 bases). Germline V gene sequence: CDR1 MNHEY, CDR2 SVGAGI. V lost 8 bases to trimming and J lost 5 bases, with 16 bases between them. This CDR3 contains 14 residues.

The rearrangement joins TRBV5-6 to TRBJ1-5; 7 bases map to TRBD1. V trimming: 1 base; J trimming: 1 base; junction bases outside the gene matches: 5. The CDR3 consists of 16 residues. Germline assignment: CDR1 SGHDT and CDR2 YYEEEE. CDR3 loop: CASSLSGQSSNQPQHF. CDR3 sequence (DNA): TGTGCCAGCAGCTTGTCGGGACAGTCCAGCAATCAGCCCCAGCATTTT.

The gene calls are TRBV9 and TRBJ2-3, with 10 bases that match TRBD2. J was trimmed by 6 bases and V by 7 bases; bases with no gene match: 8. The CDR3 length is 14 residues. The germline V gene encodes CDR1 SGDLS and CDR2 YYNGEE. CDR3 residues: CASGPSGSWDTQYF. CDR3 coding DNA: TGTGCCAGCGGCCCTAGCGGGAGTTGGGATACGCAGTATTTT.

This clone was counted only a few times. The CDR3 DNA follows: TGCGCCAGCAGCTTGACTGGGGAGAATGAGCAGTTCTTC. Protein product: CASSLTGENEQFF. This sequence joins TRBV5-1 and TRBJ2-1, with D tentatively TRBD2 (5 bases). Looked up from germline, CDR1 is SGHRS and CDR2 is YFSETQ. The ends were cut back, 1 base at V and 7 bases at J, with 9 bases in the middle. The CDR3 runs 13 residues.

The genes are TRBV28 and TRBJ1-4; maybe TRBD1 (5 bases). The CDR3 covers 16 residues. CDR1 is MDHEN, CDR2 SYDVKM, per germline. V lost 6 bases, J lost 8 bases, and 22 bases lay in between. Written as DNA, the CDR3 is TGTGCCAGCAGCCCGTCTATCGTGGGCAGGGAGGAAAAACTGTTTTTT. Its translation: CASSPSIVGREEKLFF.

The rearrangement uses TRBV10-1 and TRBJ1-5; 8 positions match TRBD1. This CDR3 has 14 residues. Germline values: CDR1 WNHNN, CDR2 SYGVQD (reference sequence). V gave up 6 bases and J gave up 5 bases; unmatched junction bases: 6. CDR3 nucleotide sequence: TGCGCCAGCAGCGACAGGGGCCCCGATCAGCCCCAGCATTTT. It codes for CASSDRGPDQPQHF.

CDR3 nucleotide sequence: TGTGCCAGCAGCTTACCCCGATGGAGCTCCTATAATTCACCCCTCCACTTT. This encodes CASSLPRWSSYNSPLHF. The chain joins TRBV11-1 to TRBJ1-6; D remains ambiguous. V was pared by 2 bases and J by 0 bases, with 11 bases between. Germline CDR1 SGHAT, CDR2 FQDESV (reference sequence). The CDR3 runs to 17 residues.

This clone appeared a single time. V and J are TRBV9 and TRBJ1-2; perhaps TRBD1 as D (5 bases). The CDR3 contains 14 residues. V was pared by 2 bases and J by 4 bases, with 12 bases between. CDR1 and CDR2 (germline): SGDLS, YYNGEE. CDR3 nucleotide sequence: TGTGCCAGCAGCGTGTTAGGGACCTCCTATGGCTACACCTTC. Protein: CASSVLGTSYGYTF. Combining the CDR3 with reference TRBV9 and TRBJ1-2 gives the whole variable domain DSGVTQTPKHLITATGQRVTLRCSPRSGDLSVYWYQQSLDQGLQFLIQYYNGEERAKGNILERFSAQQFPDLHSELNLSSLELGDSALYFCASSVLGTSYGYTFGSGTRLTVV.

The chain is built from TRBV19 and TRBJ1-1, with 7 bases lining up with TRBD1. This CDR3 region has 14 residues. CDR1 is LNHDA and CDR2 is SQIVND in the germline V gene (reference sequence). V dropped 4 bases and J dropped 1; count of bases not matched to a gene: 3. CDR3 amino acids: CASSTDRRNTEAFF. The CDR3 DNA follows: TGTGCCAGTAGTACGGACAGGAGGAACACTGAAGCTTTCTTT.

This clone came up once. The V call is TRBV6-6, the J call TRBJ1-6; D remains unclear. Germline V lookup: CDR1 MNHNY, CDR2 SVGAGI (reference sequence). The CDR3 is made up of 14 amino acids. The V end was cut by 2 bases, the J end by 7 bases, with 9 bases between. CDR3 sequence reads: CASSYRKLNSPLHF. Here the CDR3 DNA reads TGTGCCAGCAGTTACCGGAAATTAAATTCACCCCTCCACTTT.

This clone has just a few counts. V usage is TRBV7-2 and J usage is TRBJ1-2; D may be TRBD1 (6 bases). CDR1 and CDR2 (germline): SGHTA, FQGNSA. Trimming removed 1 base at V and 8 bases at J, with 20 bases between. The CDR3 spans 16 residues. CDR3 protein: CASSLEQGVRLGGYTF. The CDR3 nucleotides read TGTGCCAGCAGCTTAGAACAGGGTGTGAGGTTAGGGGGCTACACCTTC.

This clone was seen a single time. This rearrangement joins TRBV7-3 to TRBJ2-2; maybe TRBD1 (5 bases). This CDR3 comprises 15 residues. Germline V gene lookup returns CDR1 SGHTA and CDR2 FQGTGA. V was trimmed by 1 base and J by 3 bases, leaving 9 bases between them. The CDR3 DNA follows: TGTGCCAGCAGCTTAATGCAGGGTCACACCGGGGAGCTGTTTTTT. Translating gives CASSLMQGHTGELFF.

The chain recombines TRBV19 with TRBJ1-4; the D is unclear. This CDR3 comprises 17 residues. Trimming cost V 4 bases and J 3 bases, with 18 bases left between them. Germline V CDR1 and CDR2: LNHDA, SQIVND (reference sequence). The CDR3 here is CASSTIYLDEANEKLFF. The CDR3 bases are TGTGCCAGTAGTACAATCTACCTAGATGAGGCTAATGAAAAACTGTTTTTT.

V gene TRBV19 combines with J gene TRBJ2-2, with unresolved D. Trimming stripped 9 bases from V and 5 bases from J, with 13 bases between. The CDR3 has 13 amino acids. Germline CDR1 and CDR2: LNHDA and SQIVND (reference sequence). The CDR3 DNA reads TGTGCCAGCTTTAATAAGGGAACCGGGGAGCTGTTTTTT. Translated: CASFNKGTGELFF.

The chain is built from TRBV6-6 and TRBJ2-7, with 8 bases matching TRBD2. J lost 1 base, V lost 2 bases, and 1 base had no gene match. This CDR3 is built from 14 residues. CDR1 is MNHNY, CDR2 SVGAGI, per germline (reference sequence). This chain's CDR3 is CASSYGTSSYEQYF. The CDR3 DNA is TGTGCCAGCAGTTACGGGACTAGTTCCTACGAGCAGTACTTC.

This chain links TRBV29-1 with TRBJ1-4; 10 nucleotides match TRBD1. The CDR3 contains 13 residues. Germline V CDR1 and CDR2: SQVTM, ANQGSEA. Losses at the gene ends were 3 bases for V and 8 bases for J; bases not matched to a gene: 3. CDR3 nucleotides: TGCAGCGTTGATGCGGGACAGGGGGAAAAACTGTTTTTT. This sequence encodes CSVDAGQGEKLFF.

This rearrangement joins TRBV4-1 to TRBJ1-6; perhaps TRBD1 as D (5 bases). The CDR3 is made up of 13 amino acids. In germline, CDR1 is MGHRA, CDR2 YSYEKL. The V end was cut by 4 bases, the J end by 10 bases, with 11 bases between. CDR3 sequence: CASSPPGQSPLHF. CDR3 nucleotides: TGCGCCAGCAGCCCTCCTGGACAATCACCCCTCCACTTT.

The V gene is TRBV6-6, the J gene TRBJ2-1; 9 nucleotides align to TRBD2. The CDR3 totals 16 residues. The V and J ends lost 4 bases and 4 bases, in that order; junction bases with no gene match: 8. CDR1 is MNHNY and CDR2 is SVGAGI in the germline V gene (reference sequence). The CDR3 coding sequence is TGTGCCAGCAGTTTCCCATTGACTAGCGGATACAATGAGCAGTTCTTC. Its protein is CASSFPLTSGYNEQFF.

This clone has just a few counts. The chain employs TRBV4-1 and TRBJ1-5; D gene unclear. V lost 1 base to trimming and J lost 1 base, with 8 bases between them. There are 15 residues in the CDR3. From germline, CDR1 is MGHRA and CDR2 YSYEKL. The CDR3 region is CASSQVGQSNQPQHF. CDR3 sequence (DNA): TGCGCCAGCAGCCAAGTTGGGCAGAGCAATCAGCCCCAGCATTTT.

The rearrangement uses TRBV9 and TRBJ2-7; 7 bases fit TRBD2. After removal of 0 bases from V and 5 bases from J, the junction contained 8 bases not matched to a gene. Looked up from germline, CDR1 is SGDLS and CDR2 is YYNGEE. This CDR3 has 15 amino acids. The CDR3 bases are TGTGCCAGCAGCGTAGCTGGTCGGCGGGAGAACGAGCAGTACTTC. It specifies CASSVAGRRENEQYF. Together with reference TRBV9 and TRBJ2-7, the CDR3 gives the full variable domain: DSGVTQTPKHLITATGQRVTLRCSPRSGDLSVYWYQQSLDQGLQFLIQYYNGEERAKGNILERFSAQQFPDLHSELNLSSLELGDSALYFCASSVAGRRENEQYFGPGTRLTVT.